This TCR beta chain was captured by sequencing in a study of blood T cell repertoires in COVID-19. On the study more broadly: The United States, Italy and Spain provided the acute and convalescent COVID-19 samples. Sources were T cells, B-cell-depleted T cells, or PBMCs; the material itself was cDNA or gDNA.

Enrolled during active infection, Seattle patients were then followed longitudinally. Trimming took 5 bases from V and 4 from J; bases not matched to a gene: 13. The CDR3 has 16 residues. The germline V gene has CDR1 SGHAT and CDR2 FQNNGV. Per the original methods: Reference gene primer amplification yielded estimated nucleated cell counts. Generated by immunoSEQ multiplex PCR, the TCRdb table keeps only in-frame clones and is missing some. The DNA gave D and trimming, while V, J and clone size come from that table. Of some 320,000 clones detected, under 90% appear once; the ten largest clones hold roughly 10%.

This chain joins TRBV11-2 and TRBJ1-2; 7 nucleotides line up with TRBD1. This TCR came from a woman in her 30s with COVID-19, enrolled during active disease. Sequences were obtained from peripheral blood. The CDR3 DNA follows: TGTGCCAGCAGCATAAGCGGGGGACAGACTCGCTATGGCTACACCTTC. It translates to CASSISGGQTRYGYTF.